This entry is about one T cell receptor (beta chain). Its antigen remains unknown. This entry belongs to a study of CD4 T cells in relation to SARS-CoV-2 and coronaviruses. Study-wide background: The HLA restriction of the shared crossreactive spike epitopes was mapped.

Germline V gene lookup returns CDR1 SGHRS and CDR2 YFSETQ. The V and J ends lost 1 base and 2 bases respectively, with 8 bases between them. This CDR3 is built from 14 residues. The table came from immunoSEQ multiplex PCR; TCRdb's copy has only in-frame clones and leaves some out. Found here are some 17,000 clones, over 65% of them singletons; the top ten hold roughly 30%. Before the COVID-19 pandemic, during about 2011-2018, CD4+ T cells were taken from unexposed donors. After about ten days of culture, CD4+ T cells were isolated. This receptor was identified in a human donor in good health. This chain links TRBV5-1 with TRBJ2-3; D remains ambiguous. The sequenced material came from CD4+ T cells from PBMCs, cultured in vitro. In DNA form, the CDR3 reads TGCGCCAGCAGCTTGTCAGGAGACACAGATACGCAGTATTTT. It encodes CASSLSGDTDTQYF.